These T cell receptor beta chains were read from a single sample in a study of T-cell memory formation after mild COVID-19. One entry per CDR3 protein results from TCRdb running MiXCR on the 5' RACE reads. The data contain some 160,000 distinct CDR3 sequences, around 13% of them seen just once; the ten biggest clones take up 3.3%. Material for sequencing was PBMCs or a T cell subset sorted from them (not recorded which). These receptors came from a young man who had mild COVID-19 (a few samples of this study predate the infection). Cell type and time point are not known. CDR3s include the opening cysteine and the closing phenylalanine or tryptophan. A D gene is named only where the DNA matches it firmly. Not all rows give a size; the values are once, few, many and, for expanded clones, a class.

V gene,D gene,clone size,J gene,CDR3 protein,CDR3 DNA
TRBV11-2,.,few,TRBJ2-3,CASSPKGYSTDTQYF,TGTGCCAGCAGCCCGAAGGGGTACAGCACAGATACGCAGTATTTT
TRBV7-2,.,few,TRBJ2-1,CASSLSEIEQFF,TGTGCCAGCAGCTTATCAGAAATCGAGCAGTTCTTC
TRBV12-3/TRBV12-4,.,many,TRBJ2-2,CASSLGPTGELFF,TGTGCCAGCAGTTTAGGGCCCACCGGGGAGCTGTTTTTT
TRBV7-9,.,many,TRBJ2-7,CASSLDAYQHEQYF,TGTGCCAGCAGCTTAGATGCCTACCAACACGAGCAGTACTTC
TRBV12-3/TRBV12-4,TRBD1,.,TRBJ1-2,CASSGPDRARYGYTF,TGTGCCAGCAGCGGACCGGACAGGGCGAGGTATGGCTACACCTTC
TRBV20-1,.,.,TRBJ1-5,CSTTGSGQPQHF,TGCAGTACAACAGGGTCGGGACAGCCCCAGCATTTT
TRBV6-1,.,few,TRBJ2-7,CASSEGVSREQYF,TGTGCCAGCAGTGAAGGGGTAAGCCGCGAGCAGTACTTC
TRBV20-1,.,.,TRBJ2-5,CSSRLPGGRVETQYF,TGCAGTTCCAGACTCCCGGGGGGCCGGGTGGAGACCCAGTACTTC
TRBV5-1,.,.,TRBJ1-5,CASGPVPDTAPFSNQPQHF,TGCGCCAGCGGACCCGTCCCGGACACTGCCCCCTTTAGCAATCAGCCCCAGCATTTT
TRBV7-9,.,.,TRBJ2-7,CASTAGLAGGYDEQYF,TGTGCCAGCACCGCGGGGTTGGCCGGGGGCTACGACGAGCAGTACTTC
TRBV20-1,.,.,TRBJ1-2,CSLKSDGGYGYTF,TGCAGTCTTAAATCGGATGGGGGTTATGGCTACACCTTC
TRBV20-1,.,.,TRBJ2-3,CSARDYRGGDTQYF,TGCAGTGCTAGAGATTACAGGGGAGGGGATACGCAGTATTTT
TRBV29-1,.,.,TRBJ2-5,CSVGTPGETQYF,TGCAGCGTTGGGACACCAGGGGAGACCCAGTACTTC
TRBV29-1,.,.,TRBJ1-1,CSVEGRLSEAFF,TGCAGTGTTGAAGGTAGGCTTAGTGAAGCTTTCTTT
TRBV9,.,few,TRBJ2-1,CASSARGATSYNEQFF,TGTGCCAGCAGCGCCAGGGGGGCGACCTCCTACAATGAGCAGTTCTTC
TRBV6-2/TRBV6-3,TRBD2,.,TRBJ2-1,CASSRASGGASVPEQFF,TGTGCCAGCAGTAGGGCTAGCGGGGGGGCCTCGGTTCCTGAGCAGTTCTTC
TRBV5-1,.,.,TRBJ2-7,CASSSAGYPYEQYF,TGCGCCAGCAGCTCGGCAGGCTACCCCTACGAGCAGTACTTC